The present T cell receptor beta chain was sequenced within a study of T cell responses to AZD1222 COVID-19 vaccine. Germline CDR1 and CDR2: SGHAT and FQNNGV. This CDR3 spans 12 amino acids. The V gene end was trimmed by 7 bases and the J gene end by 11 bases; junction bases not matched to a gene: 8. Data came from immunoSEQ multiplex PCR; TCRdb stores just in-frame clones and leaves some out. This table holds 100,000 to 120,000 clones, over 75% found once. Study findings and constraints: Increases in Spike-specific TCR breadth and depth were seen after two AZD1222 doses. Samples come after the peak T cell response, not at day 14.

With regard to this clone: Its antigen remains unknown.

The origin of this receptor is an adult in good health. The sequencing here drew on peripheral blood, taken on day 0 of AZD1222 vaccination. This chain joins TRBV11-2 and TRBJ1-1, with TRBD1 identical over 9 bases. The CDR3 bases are TGTGCCAGCAACCGGGACAGGGTGGGCGCTTTCTTT. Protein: CASNRDRVGAFF.